This T cell receptor (beta chain) was sequenced in a study of cytomegalovirus exposure and HLA in healthy donors. Across the whole study: Assignment to the Caucasian-associated ancestry cluster applied to more than 75% of the approximately 400 genotyped donors. Study-wide results and caveats: There were some public TCRs occurring in many donors, but most TCR sequences were rare. In a later analysis, several top co-occurrence clusters appeared linked to parvovirus B19, influenza, CMV and Epstein-Barr virus. Specific recognition of CMV antigens was confirmed in vitro for a few chains (all CMV-associated).

Turning to this clone: Antigen unknown.

With 60 Vbeta and 13 Jbeta primers, the PCR was carried out. Generated by immunoSEQ multiplex PCR, the TCRdb table keeps only in-frame clones and is missing some. The repertoire holds about 160,000 clones, with approximately 86% as singletons. The CDR3 length is 16 residues. Germline values: CDR1 MNHEY, CDR2 SMNVEV (reference sequence). J gave up 3 bases and V 5 bases, and 9 bases lay outside the gene matches. V is TRBV27 and J is TRBJ1-4; 7 bases are a match to TRBD1. The sequenced sample was PBMCs. The source of this sequence is a woman between 18 and 29 years old in good health and CMV-seronegative. The CDR3 here is CASSTLSTGANEKLFF. The CDR3, as DNA: TGTGCCAGCAGTACCCTCAGCACAGGGGCTAATGAAAAACTGTTTTTT. Filled out from reference TRBV27 and TRBJ1-4, the complete variable domain reads EAQVTQNPRYLITVTGKKLTVTCSQNMNHEYMSWYRQDPGLGLRQIYYSMNVEVTDKGDVPEGYKVSRKEKRNFPLILESPSPNQTSLYFCASSTLSTGANEKLFFGSGTQLSVL.